These 10 T cell receptor beta chains came from one sample sequenced in a study of cytotoxic CD8 clonotypes in ibrutinib-treated CLL. Here immunoSEQ multiplex PCR was the method, and the copy in TCRdb shows in-frame clones only, minus some. Of around 26,000 clones listed, 65% to 90% are singletons. The input for sequencing was PBMCs, taken after 24 months of ibrutinib treatment. All receptors come from a human donor with chronic lymphocytic leukemia.

The chain joins TRBV9 to TRBJ2-5; 7 bases are a match to TRBD2. The J segment lost 2 bases and the V segment lost 0 bases, leaving 4 bases of the junction unmatched. The CDR3 spans 15 residues. Per germline, CDR1 SGDLS and CDR2 YYNGEE. CDR3 in DNA: TGTGCCAGCAGCGTAGGGACTAGTTCGCAAGAGACCCAGTACTTC. Amino acids: CASSVGTSSQETQYF.

This chain connects TRBV5-4 to TRBJ2-7; possible D gene TRBD1, 6 bases. The CDR3 spans 16 residues. Trimming took 4 bases from V and 2 from J, leaving 19 bases between them. Germline CDR1 is SGHNT and CDR2 is YYREEE (reference sequence). CDR3: CASSGGGYRAPYEQYF. In nucleotides, the CDR3 is TGTGCCAGCAGCGGCGGAGGTTACAGGGCCCCCTACGAGCAGTACTTC.

By proportion, this clone is medium-sized. The CDR3 nucleotides are TGTGCCAGCAGCCCCGGGAGGGGGTCTCGCGAGCAGTACTTC. The encoded protein is CASSPGRGSREQYF. The rearrangement joins TRBV5-3 to TRBJ2-7; TRBD2 aligns across 8 bases. TRBV5-3 is annotated as an ORF whose role is uncertain. The CDR3 totals 14 residues. V trimming: 8 bases; J trimming: 6 bases; junction bases outside the gene matches: 13.

V is TRBV25-1 and J is TRBJ1-1; D is uncertain. CDR1 and CDR2 (germline): MGHDK, SYGVNS. This CDR3 has 13 residues. Deletions cut 1 base from V and 2 bases from J, with 5 bases between. Written as DNA, the CDR3 is TGTGCCAGCAGTGAATGGGAAAACACTGAAGCTTTCTTT. It specifies CASSEWENTEAFF.

This clone is categorized as medium-sized. The chain uses TRBV27 and TRBJ2-7; the D is unclear. There are 14 residues in the CDR3. Germline CDR1 MNHEY, CDR2 SMNVEV (reference sequence). The V gene lost 4 bases and the J gene lost 0 bases, with 10 bases spanning the gap. CDR3 DNA sequence: TGTGCCAGCAGTTATGGACGGAGCTCCTACGAGCAGTACTTC. This encodes CASSYGRSSYEQYF.

The chain has TRBV9 and TRBJ1-2; 9 nucleotides line up with TRBD1. The germline V gene encodes CDR1 SGDLS and CDR2 YYNGEE. This CDR3 region has 15 residues. The J segment lost 4 bases and the V segment lost 0 bases, leaving 4 bases of the junction unmatched. CDR3: CASSVGQGGFYGYTF. The CDR3 coding sequence is TGTGCCAGCAGCGTAGGACAGGGGGGTTTCTATGGCTACACCTTC.

V and J are TRBV2 and TRBJ2-7, with 14 bases identical to TRBD2. Losses at the gene ends were 1 base for V and 11 bases for J; bases not matched to a gene: 4. This CDR3 is 14 amino acids long. CDR1 SNHLY and CDR2 FYNNEI come from the germline V gene. The DNA of the CDR3 is TGTGCCAGCAGTGAAGGGACTAGCGGGGGGCTAAAGTACTTC. Residues: CASSEGTSGGLKYF.

The rearrangement links TRBV5-1 to TRBJ2-5; D not resolved. The germline V gene has CDR1 SGHRS and CDR2 YFSETQ. Trimming removed 1 base from V and 7 bases from J, with 17 bases in between. The CDR3 sequence is 15 residues long. The CDR3 DNA is TGCGCCAGCAGCTTGTATGCGATCAGCCTTGGGACCCAGTACTTC. It specifies CASSLYAISLGTQYF. Supplemented by reference TRBV5-1 and TRBJ2-5, the full variable domain reads KAGVTQTPRYLIKTRGQQVTLSCSPISGHRSVSWYQQTPGQGLQFLFEYFSETQRNKGNFPGRFSGRQFSNSRSEMNVSTLELGDSALYLCASSLYAISLGTQYFGPGTRLLVL.

This chain connects TRBV9 to TRBJ1-3; D is undetermined. Germline assignment: CDR1 SGDLS and CDR2 YYNGEE. V lost 0 bases to trimming and J lost 4 bases, with 5 bases between them. The CDR3 totals 13 residues. CDR3 sequence (DNA): TGTGCCAGCAGCGTAGACTTGGGAAACACCATATATTTT. Its protein product is CASSVDLGNTIYF.

This clone was seen only once. The CDR3 nucleotides read TGCGCCAGCAGCCAAGGCCAGAGGACAGGGAAAAAAGCTTTCTTT. It is translated as CASSQGQRTGKKAFF. This rearrangement joins TRBV4-1 to TRBJ1-1; 8 positions agree with TRBD1. CDR1 and CDR2 (germline): MGHRA, YSYEKL. The CDR3 contains 15 residues. V dropped 1 base and J dropped 9; count of bases not matched to a gene: 10.